A single sample gave rise to the 23 T cell receptor beta chains below, sequenced in a study of shared clonotypes between healthy human individuals. TCRdb keeps only in-frame clones here, not all; method: immunoSEQ multiplex PCR. The sample carries about 2 million clones, approximately 95% recorded once. Specimen: naive CD4+ T cells sorted from blood. Specified subset: CD45RA+ positively selected. The receptors shown here come from a young man in good health.

The chain combines TRBV2 with TRBJ2-5; D is undetermined. The V end was cut by 0 bases, the J end by 5 bases, with 16 bases between. CDR3 length: 16 amino acids. Germline lookup yields CDR1 SNHLY and CDR2 FYNNEI. The CDR3 here is CASSEAGIGRQETQYF. CDR3 nucleotides: TGTGCCAGCAGTGAAGCGGGAATCGGCCGGCAGGAGACCCAGTACTTC.

The chain couples TRBV5-1 to TRBJ1-4; the match to TRBD1 covers 9 bases. The CDR3 is made up of 15 amino acids. V was clipped by 4 bases and J by 7 bases; unmatched bases: 8. CDR1 SGHRS and CDR2 YFSETQ come from the germline V gene. DNA for the CDR3: TGCGCCAGCAGCCTTACAGGGGGCGATGGTGAAAAACTGTTTTTT. Encoded protein: CASSLTGGDGEKLFF.

In regard to this clone: Other DNA sequences in this sample translate to the same CDR3. The V call is TRBV7-2, the J call TRBJ2-3, with D possibly TRBD1 on 5 matching bases. Germline V CDR1 and CDR2: SGHTA, FQGNSA. V was shortened by 5 bases and J by 0 bases, with 9 bases between the two germline ends. The CDR3 extends over 14 amino acids. The CDR3 reads CASSRGTSTDTQYF. DNA of the CDR3: TGTGCCAGCAGCAGGGGAACGAGCACAGATACGCAGTATTTT.

The rearrangement uses TRBV21-1 and TRBJ2-2. TRBV21-1 is a recognized pseudogene. CDR3 length: 15 amino acids. The CDR3 here is CASSPPRGEVGELFF. CDR3 in DNA: TGTGCCAGCAGCCCCCCTAGGGGGGAGGTCGGGGAGCTGTTTTTT.

The rearrangement joins TRBV11-2 to TRBJ2-7; 15 positions match TRBD2. Germline V gene data show CDR1 as SGHAT and CDR2 as FQNNGV. The J segment lost 6 bases and the V segment lost 3 bases, leaving 15 bases of the junction unmatched. The CDR3 runs 19 residues. The CDR3 region is CASSLAGTASGLAGGEQYF. CDR3 DNA sequence: TGTGCCAGCAGCTTGGCCGGGACAGCTTCGGGACTAGCGGGGGGCGAGCAGTACTTC.

DNA for the CDR3: TGTGCCAGCAGCCCCGCACGGGGCAGCTTGTCTGGGGCCAACGTCCTGACTTTC. This gives the protein CASSPARGSLSGANVLTF. The V gene is TRBV5-6, the J gene TRBJ2-6; D is tentatively TRBD1 or TRBD2 (5 bases each). Looked up from germline, CDR1 is SGHDT and CDR2 is YYEEEE. Trimming pared 4 bases from V and 1 base from J, leaving 18 bases between. The CDR3 length is 18 residues. The full variable domain, rest sourced from reference TRBV5-6 and TRBJ2-6, is DAGVTQSPTHLIKTRGQQVTLRCSPKSGHDTVSWYQQALGQGPQFIFQYYEEEERQRGNFPDRFSGHQFPNYSSELNVNALLLGDSALYLCASSPARGSLSGANVLTFGAGSRLTVL.

About this clone itself: Other DNA sequences of this sample code for an identical CDR3. This chain links TRBV2 with TRBJ1-1; possibly TRBD1 for D (5 bases). V was clipped by 2 bases and J by 4 bases, with 8 bases between them. This CDR3 is built from 13 residues. Germline assignment: CDR1 SNHLY and CDR2 FYNNEI. For the CDR3, the DNA is TGTGCCAGCAGTGAACAGGGAAGCACTGAAGCTTTCTTT. This translates into CASSEQGSTEAFF.

The genes are TRBV5-4 and TRBJ2-5; D gene uncertain. The CDR3 is made up of 15 amino acids. Germline V lookup: CDR1 SGHNT, CDR2 YYREEE (reference sequence). Trimming took off 2 bases at V and 5 bases at J, with 16 bases between the two ends. As DNA, the CDR3 is TGTGCCAGCAGCTTAGGACCTCAAACTGGGGAGACCCAGTACTTC. This codes for CASSLGPQTGETQYF.

The chain links TRBV29-1 to TRBJ1-1; D might be TRBD1 (6 bases). V lost 5 bases, J lost 1 base, and 11 bases lay in between. Germline lookup yields CDR1 SQVTM and CDR2 ANQGSEA. The CDR3 has 13 amino acids. DNA of the CDR3: TGCAGCGTTACCATACAGGGGAACACTGAAGCTTTCTTT. Residues: CSVTIQGNTEAFF.

This clone was recorded only once. The V gene is TRBV29-1, the J gene TRBJ2-1; unclear D gene. This CDR3 spans 12 amino acids. Trimming took off 5 bases at V and 9 bases at J, with 14 bases between the two ends. The germline V gene has CDR1 SQVTM and CDR2 ANQGSEA. The DNA of the CDR3 is TGCAGCGTTTCAATTACGGTCGTTGAGCAGTTCTTC. Encoded protein: CSVSITVVEQFF.

The chain employs TRBV19 and TRBJ1-2; TRBD1 matches 8 bases. V lost 3 bases, J lost 3 bases, and 12 bases stayed unmatched. Germline V lookup: CDR1 LNHDA, CDR2 SQIVND (reference sequence). The CDR3 totals 17 residues. The CDR3 nucleotides are TGTGCCAGTAGTATGCTCCCGGCAGGGGGCTTTCACTATGGCTACACCTTC. It specifies CASSMLPAGGFHYGYTF.

The chain is built from TRBV7-2 and TRBJ1-2; the match to TRBD1 covers 8 bases. There are 15 residues in the CDR3. V dropped 0 bases and J dropped 6; count of bases not matched to a gene: 6. Germline-derived CDR1 and CDR2 are SGHTA and FQGNSA. CDR3 DNA sequence: TGTGCCAGCAGCTTAGCTAACGGACAGGGAAATGGCTACACCTTC. Translating it yields CASSLANGQGNGYTF.

V gene TRBV7-9 combines with J gene TRBJ2-3, with D perhaps being TRBD1 or TRBD2 (6 bases each). Deletions cut 1 base from V and 1 base from J, with 12 bases between. The CDR3 is made up of 16 amino acids. Germline lookup yields CDR1 SEHNR and CDR2 FQNEAQ (reference sequence). CDR3 region: CASSLGGRGRTDTQYF. CDR3 sequence (DNA): TGTGCCAGCAGCTTAGGGGGGCGGGGACGCACAGATACGCAGTATTTT.

This chain uses TRBV5-4 with TRBJ2-1; a weak D match, TRBD2 (6 bases). Looked up from germline, CDR1 is SGHNT and CDR2 is YYREEE (reference sequence). The CDR3 is 16 amino acids. With 0 bases removed from V and 0 bases from J, the gap between germline ends came to 10 bases. This chain's CDR3 is CASSLGGGASYNEQFF. The CDR3 DNA is TGTGCCAGCAGCTTGGGAGGCGGGGCCTCCTACAATGAGCAGTTCTTC.

As DNA, the CDR3 is TGTGCCAGCAGCTTGTTTGATCAGCCCCAGCATTTT. Its protein product is CASSLFDQPQHF. The rearrangement joins TRBV7-2 to TRBJ1-5, with D uncertain. The CDR3 extends over 12 amino acids. The V end was cut by 3 bases, the J end by 5 bases, with 5 bases between. CDR1 is SGHTA, CDR2 FQGNSA, per germline.

The chain links TRBV2 to TRBJ2-3, with 8 positions matching TRBD2. There are 16 residues in the CDR3. Germline V gene sequence: CDR1 SNHLY, CDR2 FYNNEI. The V and J ends lost 2 bases and 5 bases, in that order; junction bases with no gene match: 9. CDR3 nucleotides: TGTGCCAGCAGTGAATCGGCGGGAGGCATGGGAGATACGCAGTATTTT. Protein sequence: CASSESAGGMGDTQYF.

V usage is TRBV4-2 and J usage is TRBJ2-7, with D uncertain. Germline lookup yields CDR1 LGHNA and CDR2 YNFKEQ. Trimming cost V 1 base and J 2 bases, with 9 bases left between them. CDR3 length: 14 residues. In DNA, the CDR3 is TGTGCCAGCAGCCAAGTAGGGAAAACCTACGAGCAGTACTTC. It specifies CASSQVGKTYEQYF.

V gene TRBV6-4 combines with J gene TRBJ1-2; 9 bases are a match to TRBD1. The CDR3 covers 14 residues. Trimming at V came to 2 bases and at J to 4 bases, leaving 2 bases not matched to a gene. Germline CDR1 reads MRHNA; CDR2 reads SNTAGT. In DNA form, the CDR3 reads TGTGCCAGCAGTGACCCGGGACAGGGCTATGGCTACACCTTC. Protein product: CASSDPGQGYGYTF.

CDR3 region: CSVGECRSCTQYF. In nucleotides, the CDR3 is TGCAGCGTTGGAGAGTGCCGGTCTTGTACGCAGTATTTT. The gene calls are TRBV29-1 and TRBJ2-3, with no clear D. The V gene's germline CDR1 is SQVTM and CDR2 ANQGSEA. CDR3 length equals 13 residues. V lost 4 bases and J lost 8, with 16 bases in between.

This chain connects TRBV30 to TRBJ2-5; D might be TRBD2 (6 bases). The CDR3 has 11 residues. CDR1 and CDR2 from the germline V gene are GTSNPN and SVGIG (reference sequence). Deletions cut 1 base from V and 11 bases from J, with 11 bases between. CDR3 region: CAWSATSWQYF. CDR3 DNA sequence: TGTGCCTGGAGTGCCACTAGCTGGCAGTACTTC. The full variable domain, completed using reference TRBV30 and TRBJ2-5, is SQTIHQWPATLVQPVGSPLSLECTVEGTSNPNLYWYRQAAGRGLQLLFYSVGIGQISSEVPQNLSASRPQDRQFILSSKKLLLSDSGFYLCAWSATSWQYFGPGTRLLVL.

This chain uses TRBV7-9 with TRBJ2-1; 9 positions match TRBD1. The trim removed 0 bases at V and 8 bases at J, leaving 8 bases unmatched. The CDR3 has 16 residues. Germline V gene sequence: CDR1 SEHNR, CDR2 FQNEAQ (reference sequence). The CDR3 sequence: CASSLALGQGWDEQFF. In nucleotides, the CDR3 is TGTGCCAGCAGCTTAGCTCTGGGACAGGGATGGGATGAGCAGTTCTTC.

This rearrangement joins TRBV5-1 to TRBJ1-3, with D maybe TRBD1 (6 bases). Trimming left V 4 bases short and J 0 bases short, with 11 bases between. Germline-derived CDR1 and CDR2 are SGHRS and YFSETQ. The CDR3 runs 15 residues. The CDR3 spells CASSSAGDSGNTIYF. CDR3 in DNA: TGCGCCAGCAGCAGCGCAGGGGACTCTGGAAACACCATATATTTT.

This sequence joins TRBV4-1 and TRBJ2-7; 14 bases align to TRBD2. The V gene end was trimmed by 1 base and the J gene end by 7 bases; junction bases not matched to a gene: 12. CDR3 length: 18 residues. The germline gives CDR1 MGHRA, CDR2 YSYEKL. The CDR3 sequence: CASSQGTSGGTTPREQYF. The CDR3 DNA reads as TGCGCCAGCAGCCAAGGGACTAGCGGGGGGACAACTCCTAGGGAGCAGTACTTC.